Sequencing of this T cell receptor (beta chain) was carried out in a study of tumor and adjacent non-tumor tissue in lung cancer (dated by TCRdb to the late 2010s). With regard to the full study: Of the cohort, eleven to twelve patients had adenocarcinoma, 2 had squamous cell carcinoma and 1 had small cell lung cancer. Using bulk TCRbeta repertoires from approximately 15 lung cancer patients, the study set lung tumor tissue side by side with matched distant non-tumor lung tissue. Sequencing generated a total of some 130 million productive TCRbeta reads, averaging approximately 4 million reads per sample. Over 25 paired specimens, one tumor and one normal lung sample per patient, were profiled by TCRbeta CDR3 sequencing. Among the approximately 15 patients, ages ranged from roughly 31 to 76 years, some 10 were men and 5 were women, and disease was TNM stage I to III. What the work shows at the level of the full study, not this receptor alone: Tumor tissue showed significantly higher TCR diversity (inverse Simpson) than normal lung tissue, at about 400 vs 150 (P = 0.0075, Mann-Whitney U test). Only about 15 patients were in the cohort, and the authors stated that larger samples and more detailed clinical data are needed. Because peripheral blood was not sequenced, blood TCRbeta repertoires in the lung cancer patients of the study were not examined. Significantly higher TCR diversity was found in younger patients, and higher tumor TCR diversity was associated with shorter overall and disease-free survival. The top 100 clones made up a significantly larger cumulative share of the repertoire in normal lung than in tumor tissue. The methods do not name the sequencing platform or mention unique molecular identifiers.

The receptor library was made with multiplex PCR. TCRdb shows the sequencer as Illumina HiSeq 2500. TCRbeta libraries were constructed through three rounds of nested PCR with primers (Table S4) according to protocols modified from ARM-PCR. Before sequencing, PCR products of 200-500 bp were cut from the gel and purified using the QIAquick gel extraction kit. The study's own analysis went as follows. Trimmomatic was used to clean the reads, FLASH merged the cleaned reads into complete CDR3 sequences, and MiTCR assigned the sequences to V(D)J germline segments. Clonal diversity was computed as the inverse Simpson's index with VDJtools. A read counted as productive if the sequence was in-frame and lacked a premature stop codon. Through fastp at Q25 and MiXCR, TCRdb rebuilt clones from the public reads, retaining in-frame beta chains. A single entry per CDR3 protein holds the most common genes and DNA from its merged rows. The V and J calls and clone size are TCRdb's, not the authors'. This sample has roughly 75,000 distinct CDR3 sequences in its table, and under 85% of those were observed once. The ten largest account for approximately 12% of the sample.

For this clonotype: Its antigen target is currently unknown. At one of its ends the junction is not consistent with the germline gene, which may arise from a read error.

RNA was isolated from bulk unsorted tissue, and RNA quality was assessed with a NanoDrop ND-1000 and an Agilent 2100. The donors were newly diagnosed lung cancer patients admitted for thoracic surgery in China from August to November 2014 who had not received prior chemotherapy. Anyone who had undergone radiotherapy or chemotherapy before, or who had another cancer at the same time, was left out of the study. Pieces of surgical tissue measuring about 1-2.1 cm3 were kept in RNAlater solution and stored at -80 degrees C until use. For CDR1 and CDR2, the germline V gene lists MNHNS and SASEGT. Counted from cysteine to phenylalanine, this CDR3 has 14 amino acids. Of the read, only the CDR3 DNA is kept; its 42 bases are in frame from base 1.

The source material was lung tumor tissue. In this chain, TRBV6-1 is recombined with TRBJ2-5, with no confident D gene call. The receptor was isolated from a woman in her 50s with non-small cell lung cancer. The CDR3 protein: CASGERWGQETQYF. The DNA sequence is TGTGCCAGCGGTGAAAGGTGGGGACAAGAGACCCAGTACTTC.